The clone carrying this TCR beta chain was counted once. This CDR3 has 16 amino acids. The germline CDR1 and CDR2 sequences are SQVTM and ANQGSEA. Trimming took 4 bases from V and 2 from J; bases not matched to a gene: 11. In the authors' methods: By means of reference gene primer amplification, nucleated cell counts were estimated. The table came from immunoSEQ multiplex PCR; TCRdb's copy has only in-frame clones and leaves some out. From that table come the V and J calls and clone size; the DNA was used to work out D and trimming. The sample records about 270,000 clones, approximately 80% being singletons. These data belong to a study of blood T cell repertoires in COVID-19. In the study overall: Both acute and convalescent COVID-19 samples were obtained from the United States, Italy and Spain. The cDNA or gDNA used as material had been derived from T cells, B-cell-depleted T cells, or PBMCs.

V usage is TRBV29-1 and J usage is TRBJ2-1; 7 nucleotides align to TRBD2. The sequence was obtained from a woman between 55 and 75 years old with active or convalescent COVID-19. The sequenced material came from peripheral blood. CDR3: CSVGGGGIYTYNEQFF. The CDR3 nucleotides read TGCAGCGTTGGTGGGGGGGGGATCTATACCTACAATGAGCAGTTCTTC.